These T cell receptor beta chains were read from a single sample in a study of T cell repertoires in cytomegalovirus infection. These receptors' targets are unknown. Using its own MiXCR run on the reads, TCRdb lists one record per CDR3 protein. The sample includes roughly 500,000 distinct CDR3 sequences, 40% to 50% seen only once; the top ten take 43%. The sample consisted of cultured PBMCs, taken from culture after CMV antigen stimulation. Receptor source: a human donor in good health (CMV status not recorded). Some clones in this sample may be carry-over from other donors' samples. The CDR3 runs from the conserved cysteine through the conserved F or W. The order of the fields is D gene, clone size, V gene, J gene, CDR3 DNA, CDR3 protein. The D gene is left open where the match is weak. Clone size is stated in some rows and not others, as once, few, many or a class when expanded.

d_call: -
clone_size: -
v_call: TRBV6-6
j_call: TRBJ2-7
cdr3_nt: TGTGCCAGCAGCCGTCGGGACATCGACTACGAGCAGTACTTC
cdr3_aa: CASSRRDIDYEQYF

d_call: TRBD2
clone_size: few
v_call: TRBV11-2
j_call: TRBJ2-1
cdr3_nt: TGTGCCAGCAGCTTTACTAGCGGGGTTCATGAGCAGTTCTTC
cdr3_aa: CASSFTSGVHEQFF

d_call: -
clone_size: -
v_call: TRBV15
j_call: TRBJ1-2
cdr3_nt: TGTGCCACCAGCAGCCTTTCGGGACGGTATTATGGCTACACCTTC
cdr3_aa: CATSSLSGRYYGYTF

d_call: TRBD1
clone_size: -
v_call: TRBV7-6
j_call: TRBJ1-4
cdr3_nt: TGTGCCAGCAGCTTAGTGGGACAGGGGAAAGAAAAACTGTTTTTT
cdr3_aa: CASSLVGQGKEKLFF

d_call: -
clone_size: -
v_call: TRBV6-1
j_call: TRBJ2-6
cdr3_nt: TGTGCCAGCAGTTCGAAACAACTTAACTCTGGGGCCAACGTCCTGACTTTC
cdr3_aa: CASSSKQLNSGANVLTF

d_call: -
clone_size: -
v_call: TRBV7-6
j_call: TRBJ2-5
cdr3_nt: TGTGCCAGCAGCTTAGATGCGACGGAGACCCAGTACTTC
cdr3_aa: CASSLDATETQYF

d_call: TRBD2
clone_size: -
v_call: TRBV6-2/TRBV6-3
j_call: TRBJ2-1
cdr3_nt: TGTGCCAGTACACCTAGAGCGGGGGAGCAGTTCTTC
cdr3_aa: CASTPRAGEQFF

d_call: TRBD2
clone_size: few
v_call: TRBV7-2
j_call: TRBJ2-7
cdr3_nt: TGTGCCAGCAGCCTGCTACTAGCGGCCCACGAGCAGTACTTC
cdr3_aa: CASSLLLAAHEQYF

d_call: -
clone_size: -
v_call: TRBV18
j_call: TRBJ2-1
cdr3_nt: TGTGCCAGCTCACCACCGGGCGGAAGCTCCTACAATGAGCAGTTCTTC
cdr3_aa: CASSPPGGSSYNEQFF

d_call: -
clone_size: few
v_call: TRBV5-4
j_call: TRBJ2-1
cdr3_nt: TGTGCCAGCAGCTCGCAGGGGAGCTCCTACAATGAGCAGTTCTTC
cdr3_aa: CASSSQGSSYNEQFF

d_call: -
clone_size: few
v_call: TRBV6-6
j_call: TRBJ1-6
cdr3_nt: TGTGCCAGCAGTTACCTTGTTCTGGTCGCTTCTAATTCACCCCTCCACTTT
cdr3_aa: CASSYLVLVASNSPLHF

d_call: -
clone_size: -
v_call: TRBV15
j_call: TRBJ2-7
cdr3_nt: TGTGCCACCAGCAGAGGGTTCGGGGCAGGGGTGGACGAGCAGTACTTC
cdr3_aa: CATSRGFGAGVDEQYF

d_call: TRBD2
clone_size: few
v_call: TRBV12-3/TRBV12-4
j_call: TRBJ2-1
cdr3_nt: TGTGCCAGCAGTTTCGGGCTAGCGGGGGTGAAGTTC
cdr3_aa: CASSFGLAGVKF

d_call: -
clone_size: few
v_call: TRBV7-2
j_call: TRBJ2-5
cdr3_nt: TGTGCCAGCAGCTATCAGGGGATGGGGGAGACCCAGTACTTC
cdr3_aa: CASSYQGMGETQYF

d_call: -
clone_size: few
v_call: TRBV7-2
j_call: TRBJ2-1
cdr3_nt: TGTGCCAGCAGCCACCCCCCCCCGGGGACTCAGTTCTTC
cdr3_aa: CASSHPPPGTQFF

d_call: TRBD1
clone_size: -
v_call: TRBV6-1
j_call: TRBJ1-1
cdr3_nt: TGTGCCAGCAGCTCCTACAGGGGACGAAGGACTGAAGCTTTCTTT
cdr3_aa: CASSSYRGRRTEAFF

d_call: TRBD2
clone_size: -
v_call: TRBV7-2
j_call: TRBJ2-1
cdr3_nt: TGTGCCAGCAGCTTAGCACTAGCGGACTACAATGAGCAGTTCTTC
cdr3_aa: CASSLALADYNEQFF

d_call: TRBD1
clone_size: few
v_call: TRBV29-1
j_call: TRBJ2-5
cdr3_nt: TGCAGCGTTGACTCATGGACAGGACCCTTCCAAGAGACCCAGTACTTC
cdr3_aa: CSVDSWTGPFQETQYF

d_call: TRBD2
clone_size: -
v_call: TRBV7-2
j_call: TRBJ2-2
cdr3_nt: TGTGCCAGCAGCACCCCACTAGCGGAGTACACCGGGGAGCTGTTTTTT
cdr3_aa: CASSTPLAEYTGELFF

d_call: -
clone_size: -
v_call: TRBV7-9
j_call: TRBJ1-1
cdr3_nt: TGTGCCAGCTCACGGGGGGATGGAACTTCTGAAGCTTTCTTT
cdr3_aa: CASSRGDGTSEAFF

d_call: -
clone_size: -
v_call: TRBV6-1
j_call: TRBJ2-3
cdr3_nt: TGTGCCAGCAGTTGGAATGGAGGGTCAGATACGCAGTATTTT
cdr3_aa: CASSWNGGSDTQYF

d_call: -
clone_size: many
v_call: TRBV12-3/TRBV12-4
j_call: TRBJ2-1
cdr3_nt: TGTGCCAGCAGTCAGGGCAATGAGCAGTTCTTC
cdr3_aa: CASSQGNEQFF

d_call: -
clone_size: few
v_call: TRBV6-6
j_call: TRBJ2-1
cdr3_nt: TGTGCCACCTCCCCGACTCCGAACTCTTACAATGAGCAGTTCTTC
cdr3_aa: CATSPTPNSYNEQFF

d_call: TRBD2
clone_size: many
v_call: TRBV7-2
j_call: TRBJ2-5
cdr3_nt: TGTGCCAGCAGCCCGCAACGAGCGGGAGTCGGGGAGACCCAGTACTTC
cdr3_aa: CASSPQRAGVGETQYF

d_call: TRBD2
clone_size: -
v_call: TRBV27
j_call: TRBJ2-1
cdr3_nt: TGTGCCAGCAGTCGGGGGCGGGGGACTAGCGGGGATTACAATGAGCAGTTCTTC
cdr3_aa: CASSRGRGTSGDYNEQFF

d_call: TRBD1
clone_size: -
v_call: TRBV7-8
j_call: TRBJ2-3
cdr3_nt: TGTGCCAGCATCAAGACAGGGCCCACAGATACGCAGTATTTT
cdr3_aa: CASIKTGPTDTQYF

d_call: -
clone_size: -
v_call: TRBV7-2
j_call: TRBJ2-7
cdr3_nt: TGTGCCAGCAGCTTACCGATGTTTCCCTACGAGCAGTACTTC
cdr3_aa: CASSLPMFPYEQYF

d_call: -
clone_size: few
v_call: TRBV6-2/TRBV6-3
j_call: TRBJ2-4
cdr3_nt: TGTGCCAGCAGTTCGTGGGACCACCAGACGCTAGTCAAAAACATTCAGTACTTC
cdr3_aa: CASSSWDHQTLVKNIQYF

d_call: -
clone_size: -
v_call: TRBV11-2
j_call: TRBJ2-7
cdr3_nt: TGTGCCAGCAGCGAGACAGTGGAGTTGTACGAGCAGTACTTC
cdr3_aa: CASSETVELYEQYF

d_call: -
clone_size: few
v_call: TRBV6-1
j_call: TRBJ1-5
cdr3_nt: TGTGCCAGCAGTGAAGGGGGACAACGCAATCAGCCCCAGCATTTT
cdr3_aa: CASSEGGQRNQPQHF

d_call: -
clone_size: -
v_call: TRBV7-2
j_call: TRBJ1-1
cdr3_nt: TGTGCCAGCAGCTGGGGGGCCAACACTGAAGCTTTCTTT
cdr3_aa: CASSWGANTEAFF

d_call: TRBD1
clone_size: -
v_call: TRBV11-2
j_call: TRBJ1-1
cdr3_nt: TGTGCCAGCAGCTTCCCAGGGGGACCCGAAGCTTTCTTT
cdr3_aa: CASSFPGGPEAFF

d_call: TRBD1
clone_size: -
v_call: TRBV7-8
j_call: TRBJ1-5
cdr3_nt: TGTGCCAGCAGCAAGTCAGGGAGACAGGGGGCTTATCAGCCCCAGCATTTT
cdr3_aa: CASSKSGRQGAYQPQHF

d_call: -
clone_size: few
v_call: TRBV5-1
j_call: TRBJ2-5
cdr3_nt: TGCGCCAGCAGCTTGGATAGTGAGACCCAGTACTTC
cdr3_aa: CASSLDSETQYF

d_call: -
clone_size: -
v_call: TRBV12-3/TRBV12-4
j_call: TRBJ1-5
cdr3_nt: TGTGCCAGCAGTTTTGCCGGGTTGTATAGCAATCAGCCCCAGCATTTT
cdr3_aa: CASSFAGLYSNQPQHF

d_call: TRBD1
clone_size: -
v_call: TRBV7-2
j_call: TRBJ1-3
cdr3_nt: TGTGCCAGCAGTATCAGGACAGGGAGGAACACCATATATTTT
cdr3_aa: CASSIRTGRNTIYF

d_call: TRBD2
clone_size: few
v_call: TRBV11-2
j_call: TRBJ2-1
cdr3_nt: TGTGCCAGCACAACTTACTTATCGCGGGAGCCATGGCTGAAGTACAATGAGCAGTTCTTC
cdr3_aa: CASTTYLSREPWLKYNEQFF

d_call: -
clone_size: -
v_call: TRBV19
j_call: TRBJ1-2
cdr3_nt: TGTGCCAGTAGTATAGCCGGCAGTCCGAACTATGGCTACACCTTC
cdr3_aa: CASSIAGSPNYGYTF

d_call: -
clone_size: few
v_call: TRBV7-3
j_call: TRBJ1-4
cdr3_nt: TGTGCCAGCAGCGGGGGGACAACCGGATGGAGTGAAAAACTGTTTTTT
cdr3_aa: CASSGGTTGWSEKLFF

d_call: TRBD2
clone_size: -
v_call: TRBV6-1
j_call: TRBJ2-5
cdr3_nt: TGTGCCAGCAGGCGTACTAGCGGGGGGGAGACCCAGTACTTC
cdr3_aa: CASRRTSGGETQYF

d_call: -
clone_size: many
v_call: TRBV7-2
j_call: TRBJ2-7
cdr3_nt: TGTGCCAGCAGCTTAGGGAGGGGCTACGAGCAGTACTTC
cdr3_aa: CASSLGRGYEQYF

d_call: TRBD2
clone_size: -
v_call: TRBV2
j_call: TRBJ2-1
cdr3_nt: TGTGCCAGCAGTGAATATCGGACTAGCGGGGCGGTGGTTCCCTCGGGTGAGCAGTTCTTC
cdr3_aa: CASSEYRTSGAVVPSGEQFF

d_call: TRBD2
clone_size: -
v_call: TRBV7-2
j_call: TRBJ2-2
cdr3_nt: TGTGCCAGCAGCCGGGAGGGGGCCGGGGAGCTGTTTTTT
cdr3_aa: CASSREGAGELFF

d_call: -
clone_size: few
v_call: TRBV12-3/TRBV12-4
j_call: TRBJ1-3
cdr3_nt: TGTGCCAGCAGACGACAGCGTGGGTCTGGAAACACCATATATTTT
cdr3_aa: CASRRQRGSGNTIYF

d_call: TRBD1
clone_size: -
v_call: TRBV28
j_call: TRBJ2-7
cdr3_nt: TGTGCCAGCAGGCTTACAGGGGGCGCGGGAGAGCAGTACTTC
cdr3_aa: CASRLTGGAGEQYF

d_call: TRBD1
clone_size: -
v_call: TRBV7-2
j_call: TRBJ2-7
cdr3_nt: TGTGCCAGCAGCTCCGGGACAGGGGCTGGTGAGCAGTACTTC
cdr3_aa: CASSSGTGAGEQYF

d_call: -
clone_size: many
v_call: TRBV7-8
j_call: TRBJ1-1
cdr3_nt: TGTGCCAGCAGCTTAGTTGGGGGTGAGACTGAAGCTTTCTTT
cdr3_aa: CASSLVGGETEAFF

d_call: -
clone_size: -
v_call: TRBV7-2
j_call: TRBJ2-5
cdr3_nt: TGTGCCAGCAGCTCAATCGGAGAGACCCAGTACTTC
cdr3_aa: CASSSIGETQYF

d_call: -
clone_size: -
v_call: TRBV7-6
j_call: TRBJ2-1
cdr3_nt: TGTGCCAGCAGCCACGGGGCCGGGGAATCGAATGAGCAGTTCTTC
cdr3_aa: CASSHGAGESNEQFF

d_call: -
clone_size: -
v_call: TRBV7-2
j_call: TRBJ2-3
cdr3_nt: TGTGCCAGCACCACGGGGATTTCAGATACGCAGTATTTT
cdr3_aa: CASTTGISDTQYF

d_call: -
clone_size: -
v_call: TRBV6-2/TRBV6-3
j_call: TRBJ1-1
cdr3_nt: TGTGCCAGCAGTTATGGGGGACCTGAAGCTTTCTTT
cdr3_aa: CASSYGGPEAFF

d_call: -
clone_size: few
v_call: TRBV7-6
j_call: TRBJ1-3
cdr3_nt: TGTGCCAGCAGTCAACAGGGACACGCTGGAAACACCATATATTTT
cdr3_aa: CASSQQGHAGNTIYF